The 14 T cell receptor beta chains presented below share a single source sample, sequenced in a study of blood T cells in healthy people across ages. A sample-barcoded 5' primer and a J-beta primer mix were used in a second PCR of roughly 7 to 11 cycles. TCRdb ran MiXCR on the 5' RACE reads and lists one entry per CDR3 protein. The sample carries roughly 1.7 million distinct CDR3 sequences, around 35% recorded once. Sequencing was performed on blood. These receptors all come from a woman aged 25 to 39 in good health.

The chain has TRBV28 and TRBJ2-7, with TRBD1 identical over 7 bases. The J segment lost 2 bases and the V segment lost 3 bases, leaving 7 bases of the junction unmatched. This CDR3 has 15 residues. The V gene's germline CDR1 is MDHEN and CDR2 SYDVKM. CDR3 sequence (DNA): TGTGCCAGCAGTTTTCTCGGGACAGCTGCCTACGAGCAGTACTTC. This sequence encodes CASSFLGTAAYEQYF.

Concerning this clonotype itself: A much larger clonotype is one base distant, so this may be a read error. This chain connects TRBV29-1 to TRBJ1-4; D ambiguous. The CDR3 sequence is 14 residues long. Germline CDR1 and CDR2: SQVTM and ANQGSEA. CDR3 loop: CSVGSAASNEKRFF. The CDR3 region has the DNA TGCAGCGTTGGTTCGGCGGCCTCTAATGAAAAACGGTTTTTT.

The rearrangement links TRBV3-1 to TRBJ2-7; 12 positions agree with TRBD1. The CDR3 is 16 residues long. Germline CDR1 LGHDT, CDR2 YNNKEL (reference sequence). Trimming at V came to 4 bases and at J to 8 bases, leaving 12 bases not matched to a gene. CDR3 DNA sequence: TGTGCCAGCAGCCGAGACGCCGGGACAGGGGGCTTGAAGCAGTACTTC. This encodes CASSRDAGTGGLKQYF.

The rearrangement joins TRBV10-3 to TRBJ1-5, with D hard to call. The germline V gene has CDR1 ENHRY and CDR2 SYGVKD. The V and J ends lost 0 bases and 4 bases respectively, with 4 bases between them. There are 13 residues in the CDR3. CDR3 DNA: TGTGCCATCAGTGAGTCCCAGAATCAGCCCCAGCATTTT. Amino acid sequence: CAISESQNQPQHF.

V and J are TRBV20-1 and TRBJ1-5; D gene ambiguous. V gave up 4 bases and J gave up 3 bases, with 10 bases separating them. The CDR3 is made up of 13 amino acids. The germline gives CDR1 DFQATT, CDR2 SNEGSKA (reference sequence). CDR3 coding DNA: TGCAGTGCTATCAGCGGGGTCAATCAGCCCCAGCATTTT. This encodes CSAISGVNQPQHF.

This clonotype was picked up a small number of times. In DNA, the CDR3 is TGCAGCGTCTTAACAGGGGGTCGGCTGAACTATGGCTACACCTTC. Translated, it gives CSVLTGGRLNYGYTF. The chain links TRBV29-1 to TRBJ1-2; TRBD1 matches 8 bases. This CDR3 is built from 15 residues. Germline trimming cut 6 bases from V and 2 bases from J; bases unmatched to any gene: 11. Germline-derived CDR1 and CDR2 are SQVTM and ANQGSEA. Complete variable domain (other parts from reference TRBV29-1 and TRBJ1-2): SAVISQKPSRDICQRGTSLTIQCQVDSQVTMMFWYRQQPGQSLTLIATANQGSEATYESGFVIDKFPISRPNLTFSTLTVSNMSPEDSSIYLCSVLTGGRLNYGYTFGSGTRLTVV.

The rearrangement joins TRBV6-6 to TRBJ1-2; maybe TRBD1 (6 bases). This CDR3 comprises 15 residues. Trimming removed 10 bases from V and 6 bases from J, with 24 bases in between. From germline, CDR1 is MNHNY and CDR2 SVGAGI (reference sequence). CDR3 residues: CAITRQATLGDGYTF. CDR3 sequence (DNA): TGTGCCATTACGAGACAGGCCACCCTAGGTGATGGCTACACCTTC.

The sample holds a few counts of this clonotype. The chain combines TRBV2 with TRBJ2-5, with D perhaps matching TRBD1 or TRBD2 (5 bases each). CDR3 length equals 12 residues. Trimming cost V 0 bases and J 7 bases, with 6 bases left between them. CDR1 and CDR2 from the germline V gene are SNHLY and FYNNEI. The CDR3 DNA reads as TGTGCCAGCAGTGAAGCGGGGGTGACCCAGTACTTC. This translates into CASSEAGVTQYF.

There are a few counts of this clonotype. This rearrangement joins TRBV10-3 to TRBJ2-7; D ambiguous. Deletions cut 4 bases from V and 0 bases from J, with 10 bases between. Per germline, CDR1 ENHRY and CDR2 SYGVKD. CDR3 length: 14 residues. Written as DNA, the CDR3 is TGTGCCATCAGTGCCGTGGATCGCTCCTACGAGCAGTACTTC. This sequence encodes CAISAVDRSYEQYF.

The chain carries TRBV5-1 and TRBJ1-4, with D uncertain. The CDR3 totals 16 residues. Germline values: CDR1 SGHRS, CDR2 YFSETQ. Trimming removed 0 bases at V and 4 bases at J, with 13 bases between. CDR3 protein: CASSLAEGYGNEKLFF. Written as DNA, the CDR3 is TGCGCCAGCAGCTTGGCCGAGGGATACGGTAATGAAAAACTGTTTTTT.

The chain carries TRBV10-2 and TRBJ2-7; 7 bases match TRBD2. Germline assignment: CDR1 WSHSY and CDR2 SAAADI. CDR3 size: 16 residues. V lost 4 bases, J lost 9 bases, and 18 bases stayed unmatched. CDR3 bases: TGCGCCAGCAGTGCCAGAAGCGGGCGGGGGAACAATGGGCAGTACTTC. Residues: CASSARSGRGNNGQYF.

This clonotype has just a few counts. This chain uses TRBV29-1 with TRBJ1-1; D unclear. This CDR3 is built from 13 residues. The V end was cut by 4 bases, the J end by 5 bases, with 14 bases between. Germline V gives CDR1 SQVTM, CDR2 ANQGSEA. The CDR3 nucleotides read TGCAGCGTTGCCGCGGTCTCAGGAACTGAAGCTTTCTTT. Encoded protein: CSVAAVSGTEAFF. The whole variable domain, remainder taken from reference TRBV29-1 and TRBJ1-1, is SAVISQKPSRDICQRGTSLTIQCQVDSQVTMMFWYRQQPGQSLTLIATANQGSEATYESGFVIDKFPISRPNLTFSTLTVSNMSPEDSSIYLCSVAAVSGTEAFFGQGTRLTVV.

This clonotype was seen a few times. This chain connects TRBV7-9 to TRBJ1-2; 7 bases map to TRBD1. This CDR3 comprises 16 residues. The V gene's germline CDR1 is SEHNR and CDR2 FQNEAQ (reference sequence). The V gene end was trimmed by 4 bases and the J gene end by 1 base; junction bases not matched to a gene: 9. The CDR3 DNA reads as TGTGCCAGCAGCTCGAGACAGGGTCTGATTAACTATGGCTACACCTTC. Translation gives CASSSRQGLINYGYTF.

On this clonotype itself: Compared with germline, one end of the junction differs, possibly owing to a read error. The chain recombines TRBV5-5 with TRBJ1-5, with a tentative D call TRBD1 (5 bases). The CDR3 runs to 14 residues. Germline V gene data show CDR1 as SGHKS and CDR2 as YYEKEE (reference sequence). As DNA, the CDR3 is TGTGCCAGCAGCTTGGCAGGGAAGGGTCAGTCCCAGCATTTT. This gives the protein CASSLAGKGQSQHF.